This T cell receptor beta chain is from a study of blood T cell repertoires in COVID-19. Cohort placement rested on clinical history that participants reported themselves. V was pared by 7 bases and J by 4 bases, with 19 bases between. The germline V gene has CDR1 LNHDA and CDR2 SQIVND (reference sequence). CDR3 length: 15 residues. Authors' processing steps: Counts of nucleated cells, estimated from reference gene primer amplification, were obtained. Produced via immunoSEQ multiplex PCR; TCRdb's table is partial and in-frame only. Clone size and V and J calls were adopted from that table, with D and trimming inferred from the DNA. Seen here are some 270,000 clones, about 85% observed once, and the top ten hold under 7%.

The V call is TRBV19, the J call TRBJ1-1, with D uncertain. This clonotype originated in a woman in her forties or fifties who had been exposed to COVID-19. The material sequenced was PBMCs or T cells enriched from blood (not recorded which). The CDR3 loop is CASTPLLSGSTEAFF. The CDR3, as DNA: TGTGCCAGTACCCCTTTGCTTTCGGGTAGCACTGAAGCTTTCTTT.